The source of this T cell receptor (beta chain) is a study of T-cell reconstitution after alpha-beta-depleted transplantation in children. Library preparation (for TCRbeta) was performed with unique molecular identifiers. TCRdb re-called the PCR reads through MiXCR, storing one row per CDR3 protein. The sample comprises about 610,000 distinct CDR3 sequences, about 11% of which are singletons, and about 4.3% rests with the top ten. Germline CDR1 reads SEHNR; CDR2 reads FQNEAQ (reference sequence). V lost 2 bases and J lost 4, with 18 bases in between. This CDR3 has 16 amino acids. The TCR was taken from a human donor who donated a stem cell graft to a child with acute myeloid leukemia. The specimen comprised PBMCs from the stem cell graft donor, sampled from the stem cell graft. The gene calls are TRBV7-9 and TRBJ2-7; possibly TRBD2 for D (5 bases). The CDR3 loop reads CASSLLASWERYEQYF. DNA of the CDR3: TGTGCCAGCAGCTTATTAGCTAGCTGGGAGAGGTACGAGCAGTACTTC.